The rows below give T cell receptor beta chains drawn from one sample of a study of T-cell reconstitution after alpha-beta-depleted transplantation in children. From the PCR reads, TCRdb called clonotypes with MiXCR, one entry per CDR3 protein. The table lists a few hundred thousand distinct CDR3 sequences, approximately 9.7% of them singletons, with 5% to 6% in the top ten. Here the sequenced sample was PBMCs from the stem cell graft donor, taken from the stem cell graft. These receptors were collected from a human donor who donated a stem cell graft to a child with SCID. The CDR3 runs from the conserved cysteine through the conserved F or W. Each record gives: clone size, D gene, V gene, J gene, CDR3 DNA, CDR3 protein. The D gene is left open where the match is weak. Size is omitted from some rows. Given values are once, few, many or a class for expanded clones.

many,.,TRBV2,TRBJ2-1,TGTGCCAGCAGTGTCTCTAGAAGCAATGAGCAGTTCTTC,CASSVSRSNEQFF
many,TRBD1,TRBV20-1,TRBJ1-4,TGCAGTGCTAGAGGGGGGCAGGGGGATGAAAAACTGTTTTTT,CSARGGQGDEKLFF
many,.,TRBV5-6,TRBJ2-2,TGTGCCAGCAGCCAAAGATACACCGGGGAGCTGTTTTTT,CASSQRYTGELFF
many,TRBD2,TRBV14,TRBJ2-5,TGTGCCAGCAGTCCCCGACTAGCGCTCCCCCTCGCGACCCAGTACTTC,CASSPRLALPLATQYF
many,TRBD1,TRBV7-9,TRBJ1-2,TGTGCCAGCAGTTCAGGACAGGTTTACTATGGCTACACCTTC,CASSSGQVYYGYTF
many,.,TRBV20-1,TRBJ1-6,TGCAGTGCTAGAGATGGGGGGTCCTATAATTCACCCCTCCACTTT,CSARDGGSYNSPLHF
many,TRBD2,TRBV5-1,TRBJ2-1,TGCGCCAGCAGCAGAGCTAGCGGGGGGAGGTATGAGCAGTTCTTC,CASSRASGGRYEQFF
many,TRBD2,TRBV10-3,TRBJ2-5,TGTGCCATCAGCGGGACTAGAGAAGAGACCCAGTACTTC,CAISGTREETQYF
.,TRBD1,TRBV12-3/TRBV12-4,TRBJ2-3,TGTGCCAGCAGTTCCGGGACAGGGGGCAGCGATACGCAGTATTTT,CASSSGTGGSDTQYF
many,.,TRBV9,TRBJ2-7,TGTGCCAGCAGCGTGAGACTCGCCCCCGGCGAGCAGTACTTC,CASSVRLAPGEQYF
.,.,TRBV11-2,TRBJ2-5,TGTGCCAGCAGCCAACTCCAGAGGGAGACCCAGTACTTC,CASSQLQRETQYF
few,TRBD1,TRBV7-3,TRBJ2-2,TGTGCCAGCAGCCGACAGGGGGTAGCGAACACCGGGGAGCTGTTTTTT,CASSRQGVANTGELFF
many,.,TRBV4-1,TRBJ1-2,TGCGCCAGCAGCCAAATCGACCCCGGCCCAACTAACTATGGCTACACCTTC,CASSQIDPGPTNYGYTF
many,.,TRBV20-1,TRBJ2-7,TGCAGTGCTCCGACAGGGAGGGGATCCCACGAGCAGTACTTC,CSAPTGRGSHEQYF
many,.,TRBV10-3,TRBJ2-7,TGTGCCATCAGTGATGGGTCACCCTACGAGCAGTACTTC,CAISDGSPYEQYF
many,.,TRBV27,TRBJ1-1,TGTGCCAGCAAACGCAAGCCCTCAGTGAACACTGAAGCTTTCTTT,CASKRKPSVNTEAFF
many,TRBD1,TRBV28,TRBJ1-5,TGTGCCAGCAGTTGGGACAGCGCCTATAGCAATCAGCCCCAGCATTTT,CASSWDSAYSNQPQHF
many,TRBD1,TRBV7-2,TRBJ2-7,TGTGCCAGCAGCGCCCGGACAGGTGTCTACGAGCAGTACTTC,CASSARTGVYEQYF
many,.,TRBV2,TRBJ2-2,TGTGCCAGCAGTGAATCCAGGGCATACACCGGGGAGCTGTTTTTT,CASSESRAYTGELFF
many,.,TRBV5-1,TRBJ1-4,TGCGCCAGCAGCCCGACAGTAGATAATGAAAAACTGTTTTTT,CASSPTVDNEKLFF
many,.,TRBV27,TRBJ1-1,TGTGCCAGCAGTTTATCGGTAAACACTGAAGCTTTCTTT,CASSLSVNTEAFF
few,TRBD1,TRBV20-1,TRBJ2-3,TGCAGTGCCCCCGACAGGGACACAGATACGCAGTATTTT,CSAPDRDTDTQYF
.,TRBD1,TRBV20-1,TRBJ2-3,TGCAGTGCTAGACGCGGACAGGGGACAGATACGCAGTATTTT,CSARRGQGTDTQYF
.,TRBD1,TRBV20-1,TRBJ1-5,TGCTGTGCTAGCGCCCTCCAGGGGGCGGGAAGCAATCAGCCCCAGCATTTT,CCASALQGAGSNQPQHF
many,.,TRBV12-3/TRBV12-4,TRBJ2-1,TGTGCCAGCACTCACGACCGCTACAATGAGCAGTTCTTC,CASTHDRYNEQFF
.,TRBD1,TRBV6-1,TRBJ1-2,TGTGCCAGCAGTAGGGGGACAGGGACTTATGGCTACACCTTC,CASSRGTGTYGYTF
many,.,TRBV7-9,TRBJ2-3,TGTGCCAGCAGCTTACCCCAGGGAGGCGATACGCAGTATTTT,CASSLPQGGDTQYF
.,.,TRBV28,TRBJ1-1,TGTGCCAGCAGTCCTTGGACAGACCGGAACACTGAAGCTTTCTTT,CASSPWTDRNTEAFF
.,.,TRBV12-3/TRBV12-4,TRBJ1-4,TGTGCCAGCAGTCCCCCGGATTCTGAAAAACTGTTTTTT,CASSPPDSEKLFF
many,.,TRBV5-6,TRBJ2-1,TGTGCCAGCAGCTTGGTAGAGGGTGAGCAGTTCTTC,CASSLVEGEQFF
few,.,TRBV5-1,TRBJ2-7,TGCGCCAGCAGTTATCTGGGCAGGGGGGTCTACGAGCAGTACTTC,CASSYLGRGVYEQYF
many,.,TRBV19,TRBJ2-3,TGTGCCGGGACGAGTCCTAGCACAGATACGCAGTATTTT,CAGTSPSTDTQYF
many,TRBD2,TRBV7-2,TRBJ2-3,TGTGCCAGCAGCCGGGGACTAGCGGCCAGCACAGATACGCAGTATTTT,CASSRGLAASTDTQYF
many,.,TRBV10-3,TRBJ2-3,TGTGCCATCAGTGAGGCTGAAACAGGGTCGCCGTTGGGAGATACGCAGTATTTT,CAISEAETGSPLGDTQYF
.,TRBD1,TRBV28,TRBJ2-1,TGTGCCAGCAGCTTAACGAACAGGGGTGAGCAGTTCTTC,CASSLTNRGEQFF
many,.,TRBV5-1,TRBJ1-1,TGCGCCAGCAGCGACAACACTGAAGCTTTCTTT,CASSDNTEAFF
many,.,TRBV6-6,TRBJ2-7,TGTGCCAGCAGTTACTCTCCCAGGGGAGAACAGTACTTC,CASSYSPRGEQYF